Below, 32 T cell receptor beta chains from the same sample are listed, as sequenced in a study of beta chain features in type 1 diabetes. Reverse transcription of all isolated RNA meant that expressed TCRB transcripts were sequenced. TCRdb's table, derived via immunoSEQ multiplex PCR, lists solely in-frame clones and lacks some. The table includes over 150,000 clones, about 12% detected once. Sequenced material: central memory CD4+ T cells from blood. These receptors all stem from a woman under 30 in good health.

This clone was seen only a few times. The V and J genes are TRBV11-2 and TRBJ1-1, with 7 bases lining up with TRBD1. J was trimmed by 5 bases and V by 3 bases; bases with no gene match: 12. CDR1 is SGHAT, CDR2 FQNNGV, per germline. CDR3 length equals 16 residues. The CDR3 bases are TGTGCCAGCAGCTTGATACAGGGGCCTAGGAGGACTGAAGCTTTCTTT. It translates to CASSLIQGPRRTEAFF. Drawing the rest from reference TRBV11-2 and TRBJ1-1, the complete variable domain is EAGVAQSPRYKIIEKRQSVAFWCNPISGHATLYWYQQILGQGPKLLIQFQNNGVVDDSQLPKDRFSAERLKGVDSTLKIQPAKLEDSAVYLCASSLIQGPRRTEAFFGQGTRLTVV.

This clone turned up a few times. The chain uses TRBV5-4 and TRBJ1-2; tentative D call: TRBD1 (6 bases). This CDR3 is 13 amino acids long. The V end was cut by 4 bases, the J end by 6 bases, with 13 bases between. Per germline, CDR1 SGHNT and CDR2 YYREEE (reference sequence). CDR3 protein: CASSVRDKNGYTF. The CDR3 DNA is TGTGCCAGCAGCGTACGGGACAAAAATGGCTACACCTTC.

The table lists this clone with a few counts. V gene TRBV7-6 combines with J gene TRBJ1-5; no firm D call. The V gene lost 0 bases and the J gene lost 5 bases, with 11 bases spanning the gap. Germline CDR1 reads SGHVS; CDR2 reads FNYEAQ. This CDR3 region has 15 residues. The DNA of the CDR3 is TGTGCCAGCAGCTTAGCGGCCGGGAGGGATCAGCCCCAGCATTTT. Translated: CASSLAAGRDQPQHF.

This clone was counted only a few times. V usage is TRBV4-2 and J usage is TRBJ2-1; perhaps TRBD1 as D (6 bases). The CDR3 contains 16 residues. Germline values: CDR1 LGHNA, CDR2 YNFKEQ. Trimming pared 1 base from V and 3 bases from J, leaving 13 bases between. CDR3 in DNA: TGTGCCAGCAGCCAAGGGTGGCAGGGGCGCTACAATGAGCAGTTCTTC. Residues: CASSQGWQGRYNEQFF.

This clone was counted between two and nine times. The J gene is TRBJ1-1, the V gene TRBV9; D perhaps matches TRBD1 (6 bases). The CDR3 contains 13 residues. Trimming shortened V by 1 base and J by 3 bases, and 7 bases separated the two germline ends. Per the germline V gene, CDR1 is SGDLS and CDR2 is YYNGEE. The chain's CDR3 is CASSVQGHTEAFF. The CDR3 DNA sequence: TGTGCCAGCAGCGTACAGGGGCACACTGAAGCTTTCTTT.

This chain joins TRBV5-1 and TRBJ2-7; D is perhaps TRBD1 (5 bases). Between the trimmed V and J ends, which lost 0 bases and 3 bases, there was a span of 19 bases. CDR1 and CDR2 from the germline V gene are SGHRS and YFSETQ. The CDR3 is 17 amino acids. The DNA of the CDR3 is TGCGCCAGCAGCTTGGCCGGTTTTGGGCAGGGCGACTACGAGCAGTACTTC. Amino acid sequence: CASSLAGFGQGDYEQYF.

The chain recombines TRBV7-2 with TRBJ1-5; perhaps TRBD1 as D (5 bases). CDR1 and CDR2 from the germline V gene are SGHTA and FQGNSA. V was shortened by 5 bases and J by 4 bases, with 15 bases between the two germline ends. This CDR3 spans 15 amino acids. Written as DNA, the CDR3 is TGTGCCAGCAGCCCCTGGTGGGGGGGAAATCAGCCCCAGCATTTT. This sequence encodes CASSPWWGGNQPQHF.

The rearrangement uses TRBV7-2 and TRBJ2-1; D possibly corresponds to TRBD2 (5 bases). Germline CDR1 and CDR2: SGHTA and FQGNSA. Trimming left V 3 bases short and J 7 bases short, with 16 bases between. The CDR3 consists of 15 residues. CDR3 DNA: TGTGCCAGCAGCTTGGACTCTCTTCCTATGAATGAGCAGTTCTTC. Translating gives CASSLDSLPMNEQFF.

This clone has more than one count but fewer than ten. This chain joins TRBV7-2 and TRBJ2-3; 9 positions agree with TRBD2. The CDR3 has 15 amino acids. Unmatched junction bases numbered 3, after V lost 1 base and J lost 4 bases. Germline-derived CDR1 and CDR2 are SGHTA and FQGNSA. The CDR3, as DNA: TGTGCCAGCAGCTTAGGGGTAGCGGGAGCAGATACGCAGTATTTT. Its protein product is CASSLGVAGADTQYF.

This clone showed up just a few times. The rearrangement joins TRBV9 to TRBJ2-2; D is possibly TRBD1 (5 bases). Germline lookup yields CDR1 SGDLS and CDR2 YYNGEE. The CDR3 contains 15 residues. With 1 base removed from V and 1 base from J, the gap between germline ends came to 8 bases. CDR3 in amino acids: CASSVRGGNTGELFF. CDR3 DNA sequence: TGTGCCAGCAGCGTAAGGGGCGGGAACACCGGGGAGCTGTTTTTT.

The V and J genes are TRBV29-1 and TRBJ1-2, with 9 bases matching TRBD1. The CDR3 has 11 amino acids. V was clipped by 7 bases and J by 8 bases; unmatched bases: 5. The germline V gene encodes CDR1 SQVTM and CDR2 ANQGSEA. CDR3 sequence reads: CSGGTGSGYTF. The CDR3 region has the DNA TGCAGCGGGGGGACAGGGAGCGGCTACACCTTC.

This clone appeared a few times. This chain joins TRBV5-1 and TRBJ1-2; D is possibly TRBD1 (6 bases). The CDR3 is 14 amino acids. The germline gives CDR1 SGHRS, CDR2 YFSETQ. The V end was cut by 2 bases, the J end by 4 bases, with 12 bases between. This chain's CDR3 is CASSLAGHLYGYTF. CDR3 coding DNA: TGCGCCAGCAGCTTAGCGGGACACCTCTATGGCTACACCTTC.

This clone has a handful of counts. The chain couples TRBV21-1 to TRBJ2-1; the D segment call TRBD2 is taken from the table without a DNA check. TRBV21-1 is assigned pseudogene status. This CDR3 is 15 amino acids long. The DNA for the CDR3 is TGTGCCAGCAGTCCGTGTAGACTTTGTAACAATGAGCAGTTCTTC. Amino acids: CASSPCRLCNNEQFF.

This clone was counted a single time. Written as DNA, the CDR3 is TGCGCCAGCAGTCGCGTTCCCTTTCAAAAAAAGTACTTC. Translated: CASSRVPFQKKYF. The V and J genes are TRBV23-1 and TRBJ2-7; D gene ambiguous. TRBV23-1 is an ORF for which the function is uncertain. The CDR3 length is 13 residues. V lost 4 bases and J 11 bases, leaving 18 bases between the germline ends.

Only a few counts were recorded for this clone. This chain connects TRBV5-1 to TRBJ2-7; 9 bases match TRBD1. Trimming removed 4 bases from V and 9 bases from J; junction bases left unmatched: 17. This CDR3 is 16 amino acids long. Germline V gene data show CDR1 as SGHRS and CDR2 as YFSETQ. The CDR3 nucleotides are TGCGCCAGCAGCAGGGGACCTACCGGGACAGGGCTCGGGCAGTACTTC. Its protein product is CASSRGPTGTGLGQYF.

This clone has just a few counts. The chain employs TRBV29-1 and TRBJ2-3; 8 nucleotides match TRBD2. This CDR3 contains 14 residues. V was pared by 5 bases and J by 0 bases, with 4 bases of the junction left unmatched. Germline-derived CDR1 and CDR2 are SQVTM and ANQGSEA. The CDR3 DNA is TGCAGCGTTACTAGCGGCTCTAGCACAGATACGCAGTATTTT. Residues: CSVTSGSSTDTQYF.

This clone was counted between two and nine times. The chain recombines TRBV9 with TRBJ2-1, with D possibly TRBD2 on 6 matching bases. V dropped 0 bases and J dropped 4 bases, with 11 bases sitting between them. This CDR3 comprises 15 residues. The germline V gene has CDR1 SGDLS and CDR2 YYNGEE. Here the CDR3 DNA reads TGTGCCAGCAGCGTAGATAGCGGACCTTACAATGAGCAGTTCTTC. Its translation: CASSVDSGPYNEQFF.

This clone was seen a handful of times. The chain joins TRBV7-2 to TRBJ1-1; TRBD1 aligns across 8 bases. J gave up 3 bases and V 5 bases, and 8 bases lay outside the gene matches. The CDR3 spans 15 residues. The germline V gene encodes CDR1 SGHTA and CDR2 FQGNSA. CDR3 sequence: CASSGTGGWDTEAFF. The CDR3 coding sequence is TGTGCCAGCAGCGGAACAGGGGGTTGGGACACTGAAGCTTTCTTT.

This clone has only a few counts. The gene calls are TRBV30 and TRBJ2-3; perhaps TRBD2 as D (5 bases). Trimming shortened V by 0 bases and J by 1 base, and 8 bases separated the two germline ends. Germline CDR1 reads GTSNPN; CDR2 reads SVGIG (reference sequence). This CDR3 is built from 14 residues. The CDR3 is CAWSVERGTDTQYF. The CDR3 coding sequence is TGTGCCTGGAGTGTAGAGAGGGGCACAGATACGCAGTATTTT. The variable domain in full, with the rest retrieved from reference TRBV30 and TRBJ2-3, is SQTIHQWPATLVQPVGSPLSLECTVEGTSNPNLYWYRQAAGRGLQLLFYSVGIGQISSEVPQNLSASRPQDRQFILSSKKLLLSDSGFYLCAWSVERGTDTQYFGPGTRLTVL.

In its sample, this clone was seen a few times. The chain employs TRBV30 and TRBJ2-3; weak D call: TRBD2 (6 bases). The CDR3 has 15 residues. V was shortened by 3 bases and J by 2 bases, with 15 bases between the two germline ends. The V gene's germline CDR1 is GTSNPN and CDR2 SVGIG (reference sequence). As DNA, the CDR3 is TGTGCCTGGAGCCCACTCGGGCGGGACACAGATACGCAGTATTTT. Protein: CAWSPLGRDTDTQYF.

This clone was detected a few times. The rearrangement joins TRBV2 to TRBJ2-5; 11 nucleotides match TRBD2. The trim removed 6 bases at V and 2 bases at J, leaving 2 bases unmatched. Germline V gene lookup returns CDR1 SNHLY and CDR2 FYNNEI. The CDR3 is 14 residues long. The CDR3 here is CASRGTSGQETQYF. Here the CDR3 DNA reads TGTGCCAGCAGGGGGACTAGCGGACAAGAGACCCAGTACTTC. The full variable domain, with the rest looked up from reference TRBV2 and TRBJ2-5, is EPEVTQTPSHQVTQMGQEVILRCVPISNHLYFYWYRQILGQKVEFLVSFYNNEISEKSEIFDDQFSVERPDGSNFTLKIRSTKLEDSAMYFCASRGTSGQETQYFGPGTRLLVL.

This clone has just a few counts. V and J are TRBV29-1 and TRBJ2-4; TRBD1 agrees at 8 bases. The CDR3 consists of 15 residues. V trimming: 6 bases; J trimming: 3 bases; junction bases outside the gene matches: 10. The germline V gene encodes CDR1 SQVTM and CDR2 ANQGSEA. The CDR3: CSVSKTGVVKNIQYF. The CDR3 DNA reads TGCAGCGTATCTAAGACAGGGGTCGTCAAAAACATTCAGTACTTC.

This clone has just a few counts. The chain couples TRBV7-3 to TRBJ2-2; 14 bases match TRBD2. This CDR3 comprises 20 residues. Trimming cost V 1 base and J 2 bases; bases outside gene matches: 9. The germline gives CDR1 SGHTA, CDR2 FQGTGA. The CDR3 DNA is TGTGCCAGCAGCTTAATGGGACTAGCGGGAGTGACAGTAAACACCGGGGAGCTGTTTTTT. This encodes CASSLMGLAGVTVNTGELFF.

This CDR3 is CASSPSTESSHIQYF. The DNA for the CDR3 is TGTGCCAGCAGCCCTTCGACCGAGTCTAGCCACATTCAGTACTTC. The chain has TRBV5-4 and TRBJ2-4, with D maybe TRBD2 (5 bases). Germline CDR1 is SGHNT and CDR2 is YYREEE (reference sequence). The CDR3 has 15 amino acids. Trimming took 4 bases from V and 8 from J, leaving 19 bases between them.

The chain recombines TRBV5-1 with TRBJ2-5; possibly TRBD1 for D (6 bases). Germline V gene data show CDR1 as SGHRS and CDR2 as YFSETQ. V gave up 2 bases and J gave up 2 bases, with 13 bases separating them. This CDR3 has 15 amino acids. CDR3 loop: CASSFVGALQETQYF. In DNA form, the CDR3 reads TGCGCCAGCAGCTTTGTGGGGGCCCTACAAGAGACCCAGTACTTC.

V is TRBV29-1 and J is TRBJ2-1; 9 bases match TRBD2. Germline trimming cut 6 bases from V and 4 bases from J; bases unmatched to any gene: 7. Per the germline V gene, CDR1 is SQVTM and CDR2 is ANQGSEA. The CDR3 sequence is 14 residues long. The CDR3 sequence is CSVYGLAIYNEQFF. The CDR3 DNA is TGCAGCGTCTACGGACTAGCGATATACAATGAGCAGTTCTTC.

This clone was detected only a few times. V gene TRBV5-6 combines with J gene TRBJ2-1, with TRBD2 matching 10 bases. After removal of 2 bases from V and 1 base from J, the junction contained 6 bases not matched to a gene. The CDR3 contains 17 residues. Looked up from germline, CDR1 is SGHDT and CDR2 is YYEEEE. The CDR3 spells CASSFETLAGSYNEQFF. The DNA of the CDR3 is TGTGCCAGCAGCTTCGAAACACTAGCGGGATCCTACAATGAGCAGTTCTTC. Combining the CDR3 with reference TRBV5-6 and TRBJ2-1 gives the whole variable domain DAGVTQSPTHLIKTRGQQVTLRCSPKSGHDTVSWYQQALGQGPQFIFQYYEEEERQRGNFPDRFSGHQFPNYSSELNVNALLLGDSALYLCASSFETLAGSYNEQFFGPGTRLTVL.

J is TRBJ2-5 and V is TRBV6-5; 9 nucleotides match TRBD1. This CDR3 region has 14 residues. Germline lookup yields CDR1 MNHEY and CDR2 SVGAGI. With V trimmed by 5 bases and J by 4 bases, 5 bases remained unmatched. The CDR3 loop is CASSGTGRRETQYF. The CDR3 DNA reads TGTGCCAGCAGTGGGACAGGGAGACGAGAGACCCAGTACTTC.

This chain links TRBV5-1 with TRBJ2-7; 7 nucleotides align to TRBD1. The CDR3 runs 16 residues. Germline V lookup: CDR1 SGHRS, CDR2 YFSETQ. Unmatched junction bases numbered 10, after V lost 4 bases and J lost 0 bases. CDR3 loop: CASSPGRDSGSYEQYF. DNA for the CDR3: TGCGCCAGCAGCCCAGGCCGGGACAGCGGCTCCTACGAGCAGTACTTC.

This clone was detected only a few times. The chain joins TRBV30 to TRBJ2-1, with D possibly TRBD2 on 5 matching bases. Trimming removed 2 bases at V and 7 bases at J, with 12 bases between. This CDR3 is built from 13 residues. Germline assignment: CDR1 GTSNPN and CDR2 SVGIG (reference sequence). The CDR3: CAWSKWERNEQFF. The CDR3 DNA sequence: TGTGCCTGGAGTAAGTGGGAGAGGAATGAGCAGTTCTTC. The full variable domain, with the rest looked up from reference TRBV30 and TRBJ2-1, is SQTIHQWPATLVQPVGSPLSLECTVEGTSNPNLYWYRQAAGRGLQLLFYSVGIGQISSEVPQNLSASRPQDRQFILSSKKLLLSDSGFYLCAWSKWERNEQFFGPGTRLTVL.

V gene TRBV4-2 combines with J gene TRBJ2-3; D is perhaps TRBD2 (6 bases). The CDR3 loop spans 15 amino acids. The V gene lost 1 base and the J gene lost 1 base, with 9 bases spanning the gap. Germline CDR1 and CDR2: LGHNA and YNFKEQ. CDR3 in amino acids: CASSQAGSGTDTQYF. CDR3 in DNA: TGTGCCAGCAGCCAAGCCGGGAGTGGCACAGATACGCAGTATTTT.

The chain links TRBV28 to TRBJ1-5; D possibly corresponds to TRBD1 (6 bases). The V and J ends lost 2 bases and 5 bases respectively, with 13 bases between them. From germline, CDR1 is MDHEN and CDR2 SYDVKM. The CDR3 is 15 residues long. CDR3 DNA: TGTGCCAGCAGTTTAACAACAGGGATTTATCAGCCCCAGCATTTT. Its protein product is CASSLTTGIYQPQHF.